There are a few counts of the clone carrying this T cell receptor (beta chain). The target antigen is unknown. iRepertoire HTBI primers and Arm-PCR of CDR3 regions built TCR beta libraries. TCRdb re-called the multiplex PCR reads through MiXCR, storing one row per CDR3 protein. The profile shows around 400,000 distinct CDR3 sequences, around 15% of them singletons. Indicated time point: newly diagnosed GD, antithyroid drugs for less than 3 months. PBMCs were the source of the RNA used for TCR sequencing. Peripheral blood, at approximately 10 milliliters, went into EDTA tubes. The sample comes from a study of regulatory T cells in long-lasting Graves disease. General study findings and limits: Repertoires from persistent disease leaned toward TRBV28, TRBJ1-2 and TRBJ2-5.

Germline-derived CDR1 and CDR2 are MNHEY and SMNVEV (reference sequence). Trimming took off 5 bases at V and 5 bases at J, with 15 bases between the two ends. The CDR3 is 14 residues long. This specimen consisted of peripheral blood mononuclear cells (PBMCs), obtained at new diagnosis, from a patient treated with antithyroid drugs. The chain recombines TRBV27 with TRBJ1-2, with a tentative D call TRBD1 (5 bases). The receptor was derived from a female donor with Graves disease. The CDR3 region has the DNA TGTGCCAGCAGTCCACAGGAAAGGGAATATGGCTACACCTTC. Its translation: CASSPQEREYGYTF.